The rows below give T cell receptor beta chains drawn from one sample of a study of shared clonotypes between healthy human individuals. This table comes from immunoSEQ multiplex PCR, and its TCRdb copy is limited to in-frame clones, with some not included. This table holds about 2 million clones, less than 95% found once. Specimen: naive CD8+ T cells sorted from blood. The receptors derive from a man younger than 35 in good health. CDR3s include the opening cysteine and the closing phenylalanine or tryptophan. A row's size may be missing; if present it is once, few, many or a size class.

clone size	V gene	J gene	CDR3 protein
-	TRBV10-3	TRBJ2-3	CAIRLGLAGGPGTDTQYF
-	TRBV9	TRBJ2-3	CASSVAGEDTQYF
-	TRBV6-1	TRBJ2-5	CASSVQRDWEQETQYF
once	TRBV5-1	TRBJ1-5	CASSLPFRDSNQPQHF
once	TRBV7-9	TRBJ1-4	CASSSDSTNEKLFF
-	TRBV5-6	TRBJ2-3	CASSLRGGFDTQYF
once	TRBV5-1	TRBJ1-3	CASSRDRDSGNTIYF
-	TRBV7-9	TRBJ2-7	CASSYRGAYEQYF
-	TRBV4-2	TRBJ2-5	CASSQAYEETQYF
-	TRBV2	TRBJ1-4	CASVEVSNEKLFF
-	TRBV2	TRBJ1-1	CASSEMETGITEAFF
-	TRBV7-9	TRBJ2-2	CASSLEQDTGELFF
-	TRBV5-4	TRBJ2-3	CASSFRGGPLHTQYF
-	TRBV25-1	TRBJ2-7	CASSEGPGVFYEQYF
-	TRBV13	TRBJ2-2	CASSPNLETGELFF
-	TRBV28	TRBJ2-6	CASKSVVGVGANVLTF
-	TRBV30	TRBJ1-1	CAWSVRGGSTEAFF
-	TRBV7-9	TRBJ1-4	CASSPNFQQATNEKLFF
-	TRBV5-1	TRBJ2-3	CASSLETSGGASDTQYF
-	TRBV5-1	TRBJ1-2	CASSLDLGAHYGYTF
once	TRBV4-1	TRBJ1-1	CASSPPGGSQRNTEAFF
-	TRBV4-1	TRBJ2-1	CASSQGTGSYNEQFF
-	TRBV5-1	TRBJ2-7	CASSFGQAYEQYF
-	TRBV13	TRBJ2-7	CASSFYLAGSTYEQYF
-	TRBV2	TRBJ2-7	CASSEAYSYEQYF
-	TRBV27	TRBJ2-7	CASSLIGSYEQYF
once	TRBV2	TRBJ2-7	CASSYRGLSSYEQYF
-	TRBV29-1	TRBJ2-7	CSVEDPGQGAHEQYF
few	TRBV10-1	TRBJ2-7	CASSEGTGSYEQYF
-	TRBV7-8	TRBJ1-4	CASSLLGATNEKLFF
once	TRBV30	TRBJ2-1	CAWGDSFGYNEQFF
-	TRBV27	TRBJ2-1	CASSISSGRANFYNEQFF
-	TRBV6-5	TRBJ1-1	CASSFGTGFAEAFF
-	TRBV7-6	TRBJ2-2	CASSLEQAQWNTGELFF
-	TRBV7-9	TRBJ2-5	CASSFGEEETQYF
-	TRBV7-9	TRBJ1-1	CASSAWSRTGDTEAFF
-	TRBV7-9	TRBJ1-2	CASSLETGVGYGYTF
-	TRBV6-7	TRBJ2-7	CASSYSRTGGPTDSYEQYF
-	TRBV5-1	TRBJ2-5	CASSLEPDRLQETQYF